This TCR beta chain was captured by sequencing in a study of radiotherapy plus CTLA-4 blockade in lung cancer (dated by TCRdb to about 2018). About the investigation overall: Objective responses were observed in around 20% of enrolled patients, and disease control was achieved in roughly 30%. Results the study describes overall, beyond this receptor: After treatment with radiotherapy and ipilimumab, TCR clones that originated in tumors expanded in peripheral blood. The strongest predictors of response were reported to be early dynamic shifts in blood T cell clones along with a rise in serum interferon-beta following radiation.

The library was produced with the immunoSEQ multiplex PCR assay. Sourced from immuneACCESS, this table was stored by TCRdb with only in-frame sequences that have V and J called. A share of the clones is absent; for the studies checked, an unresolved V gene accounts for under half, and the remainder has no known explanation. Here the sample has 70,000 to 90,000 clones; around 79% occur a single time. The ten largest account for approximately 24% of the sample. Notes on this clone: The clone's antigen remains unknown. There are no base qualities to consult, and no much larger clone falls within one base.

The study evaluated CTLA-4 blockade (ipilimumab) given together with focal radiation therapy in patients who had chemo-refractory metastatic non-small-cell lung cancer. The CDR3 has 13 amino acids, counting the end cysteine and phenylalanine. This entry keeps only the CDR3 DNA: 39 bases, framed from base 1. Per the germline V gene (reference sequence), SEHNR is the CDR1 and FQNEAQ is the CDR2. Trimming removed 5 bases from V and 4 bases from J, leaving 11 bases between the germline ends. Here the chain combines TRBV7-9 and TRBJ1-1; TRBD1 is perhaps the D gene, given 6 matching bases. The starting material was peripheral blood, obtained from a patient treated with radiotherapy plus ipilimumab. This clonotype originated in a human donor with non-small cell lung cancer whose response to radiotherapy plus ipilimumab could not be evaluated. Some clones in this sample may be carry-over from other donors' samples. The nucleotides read TGTGCCAGCAGCACAGGGCTCGGCACTGAAGCTTTCTTT. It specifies CASSTGLGTEAFF.